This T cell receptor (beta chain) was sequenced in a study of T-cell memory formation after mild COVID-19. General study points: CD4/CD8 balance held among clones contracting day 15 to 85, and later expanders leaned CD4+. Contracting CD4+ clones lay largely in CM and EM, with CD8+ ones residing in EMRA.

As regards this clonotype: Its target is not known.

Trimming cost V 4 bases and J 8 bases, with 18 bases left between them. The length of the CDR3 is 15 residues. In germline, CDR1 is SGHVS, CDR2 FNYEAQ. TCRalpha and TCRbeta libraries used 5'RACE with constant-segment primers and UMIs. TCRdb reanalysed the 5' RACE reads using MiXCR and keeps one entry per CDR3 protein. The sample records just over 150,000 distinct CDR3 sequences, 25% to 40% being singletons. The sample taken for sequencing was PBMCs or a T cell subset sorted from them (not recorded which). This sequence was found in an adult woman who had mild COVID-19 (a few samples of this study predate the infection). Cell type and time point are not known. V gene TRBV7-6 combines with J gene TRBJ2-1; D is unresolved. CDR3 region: CASSSSLGFRDEQFF. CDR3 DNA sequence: TGTGCCAGCAGCTCATCGTTAGGGTTTCGGGATGAGCAGTTCTTC.